One T cell receptor beta chain is described in this entry. Measured with immunoSEQ multiplex PCR; TCRdb has only the in-frame clones, and not every one. The sample records about 1,900,000 clones, roughly 94% being singletons. It was CD45RO-negative cells, positively selected for CCR7, that made up naive CD8 cells, with terminally differentiated effector memory CD45RA+ cells excluded. Germline lookup yields CDR1 SGDLS and CDR2 YYNGEE. This CDR3 contains 15 residues. V gave up 0 bases and J gave up 2 bases; unmatched junction bases: 3. The sample comes from a study of shared clonotypes between healthy human individuals.

This TCR was recovered from a man between 18 and 35 years old in good health. Specimen: naive CD8+ T cells sorted from blood. The chain carries TRBV9 and TRBJ2-5, with 8 bases fitting TRBD1. The CDR3 is CASSVGGQVQETQYF. CDR3 nucleotides: TGTGCCAGCAGCGTAGGGGGACAGGTTCAAGAGACCCAGTACTTC.